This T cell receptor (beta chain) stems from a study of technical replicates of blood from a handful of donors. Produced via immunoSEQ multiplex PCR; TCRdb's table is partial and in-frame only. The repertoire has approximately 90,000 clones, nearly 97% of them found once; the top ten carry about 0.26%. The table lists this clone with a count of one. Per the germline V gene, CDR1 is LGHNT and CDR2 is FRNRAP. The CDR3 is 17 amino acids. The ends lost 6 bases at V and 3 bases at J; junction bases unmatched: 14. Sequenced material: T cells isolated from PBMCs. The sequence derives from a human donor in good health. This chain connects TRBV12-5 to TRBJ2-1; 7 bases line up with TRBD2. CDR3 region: CASGSRSVSGRYNEQFF. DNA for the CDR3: TGTGCTAGTGGCTCAAGGTCGGTTAGCGGGCGCTACAATGAGCAGTTCTTC.